This TCR beta chain came from a study of shared clonotypes between healthy human individuals. Overall study findings and caveats: What limited the represented genetic and exposure-history diversity was the small number of donors.

Each cell subset's genomic DNA was divided evenly among several immunoSEQ plates. Ten immunoSEQ deep assay plates were used to sequence the DNA of unsorted PBMCs. This table comes from immunoSEQ multiplex PCR, and its TCRdb copy is limited to in-frame clones, with some not included. The sample has around 510,000 clones, roughly four fifths seen once. As to this clone: Its antigen is currently unknown.

The CDR3 is made up of 15 amino acids. Germline V gene sequence: CDR1 SGHNT, CDR2 YYREEE (reference sequence). The trim removed 3 bases at V and 2 bases at J, leaving 7 bases unmatched. The sample was PBMCs. The chain has TRBV5-4 and TRBJ2-7, with 8 bases matching TRBD1. The receptor comes from a woman in her forties in good health. Some clones in this sample may be carry-over from other donors' samples. The CDR3 DNA sequence: TGTGCCAGCAGCTCAGGGACAGGCCCTCCCTACGAGCAGTACTTC. Amino acids: CASSSGTGPPYEQYF.